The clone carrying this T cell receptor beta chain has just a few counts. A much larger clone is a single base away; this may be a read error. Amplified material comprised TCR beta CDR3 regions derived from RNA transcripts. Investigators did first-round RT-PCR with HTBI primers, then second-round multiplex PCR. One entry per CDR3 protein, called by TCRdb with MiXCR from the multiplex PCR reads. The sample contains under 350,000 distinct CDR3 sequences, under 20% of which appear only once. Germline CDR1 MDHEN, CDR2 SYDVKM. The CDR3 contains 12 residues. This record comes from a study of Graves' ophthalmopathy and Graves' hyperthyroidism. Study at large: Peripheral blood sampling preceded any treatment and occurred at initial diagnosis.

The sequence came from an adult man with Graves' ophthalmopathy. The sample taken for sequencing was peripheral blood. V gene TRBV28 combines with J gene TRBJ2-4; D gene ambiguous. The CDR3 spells CAGSTRFGIQYF. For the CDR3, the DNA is TGTGCCGGCAGTACCCGATTTGGCATTCAGTACTTC.